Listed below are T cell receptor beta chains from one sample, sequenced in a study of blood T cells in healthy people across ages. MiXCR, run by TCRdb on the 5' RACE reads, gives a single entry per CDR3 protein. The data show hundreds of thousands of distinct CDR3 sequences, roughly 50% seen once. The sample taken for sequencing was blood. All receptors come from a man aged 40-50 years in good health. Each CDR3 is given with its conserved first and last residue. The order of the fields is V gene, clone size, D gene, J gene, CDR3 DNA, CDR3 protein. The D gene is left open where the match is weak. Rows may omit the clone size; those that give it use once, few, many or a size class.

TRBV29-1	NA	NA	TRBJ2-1	TGCAGCGCGGGACAGAGTTCCGGGGGAGAGACCCAGTTCTTC	CSAGQSSGGETQFF
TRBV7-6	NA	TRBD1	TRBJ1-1	TGTGCCAGCAGCTTAGCGCAGGGGGCCGTTCCTGAAGCTTTCTTT	CASSLAQGAVPEAFF
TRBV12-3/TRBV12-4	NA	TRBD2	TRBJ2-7	TGTGCCAGCAGTTTAGGGGGAGGGTTTCGCGAGCAGTACTTC	CASSLGGGFREQYF
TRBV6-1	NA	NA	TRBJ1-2	TGTGCCAGCAGTGAAATGGGCCAGGGGATCGATGGCTACACCTTC	CASSEMGQGIDGYTF
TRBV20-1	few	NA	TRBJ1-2	TGCAGTGCCCTACTCGACAGATATGGCTACACCTTC	CSALLDRYGYTF
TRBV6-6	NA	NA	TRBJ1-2	TGTGCCAGCAGTTATTCACTGGGCAGGACATTAGGAGGCTACACCTTC	CASSYSLGRTLGGYTF
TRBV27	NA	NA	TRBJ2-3	TGTGCCACCACAACTAGGGATACGCAGTATTTT	CATTTRDTQYF
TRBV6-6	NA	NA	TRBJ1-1	TGTGCCAGCACCACCCTCGAAAGCTTAATGAACACTGAGGCTTTCTTT	CASTTLESLMNTEAFF
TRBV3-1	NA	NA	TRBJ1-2	TGTGCCAGCAGCCTCGTAAGATCCGCTTATGGCTACACCTTC	CASSLVRSAYGYTF
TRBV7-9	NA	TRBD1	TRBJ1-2	TGTGCCAGCAGCCTATTAGAGGGGGCAGATGGCTACACCTTC	CASSLLEGADGYTF
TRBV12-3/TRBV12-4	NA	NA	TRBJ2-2	TGTGCCAGCAGTTCCGGACGGGGATTCACCGGGGAGCTGTTTTTT	CASSSGRGFTGELFF
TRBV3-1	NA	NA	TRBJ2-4	TGTGCCAGCAGCCAGGGGCCCTCTGGGCACATTCAGTACTTC	CASSQGPSGHIQYF
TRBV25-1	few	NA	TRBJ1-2	TGTGCCAGCAGTGCGTGGTTTCTCTATGGCTACACCTTC	CASSAWFLYGYTF
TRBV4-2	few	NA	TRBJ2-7	TGTGCCAGCAGCCAAACAGGGACGTCCTACGAGCAGTACTTC	CASSQTGTSYEQYF
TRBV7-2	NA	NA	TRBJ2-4	TGTGCCAGCAGCTTAGAATCTGGAACCCTGGGAATGGGCAAAAACATTCAGTACTTC	CASSLESGTLGMGKNIQYF
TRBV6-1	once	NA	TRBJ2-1	TGTGCCAGCAGTGAAAAGTCGTCCATACGTTACAATGAGCAGTTCTTC	CASSEKSSIRYNEQFF
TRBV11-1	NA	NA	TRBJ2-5	TGTGCCAGCAGCCGACAGGACCCGCTGGAGACCCAGTACTTC	CASSRQDPLETQYF
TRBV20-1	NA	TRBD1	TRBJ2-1	TGCAGTGCTGCCACAAACCGGGACAGGGTGTTGGTTGAGCAGTTCTTC	CSAATNRDRVLVEQFF
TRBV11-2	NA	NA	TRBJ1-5	TGTGCCAGCAGCTTAGTAGGTTCGGGGAATCAGCCCCAGCATTTT	CASSLVGSGNQPQHF
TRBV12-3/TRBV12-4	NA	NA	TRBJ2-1	TGTGCCAGCAGCCGGGAAGCTAGCCGGGGGAATGAGCAGTTCTTC	CASSREASRGNEQFF
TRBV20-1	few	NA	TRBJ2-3	TGCAGTGCTAGAGGCAGGGACGGAGCATCTTCTCACACAGATACGCAGTATTTT	CSARGRDGASSHTDTQYF
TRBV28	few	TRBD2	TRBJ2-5	TGTGCCAGCAGCTTAATCTTGACTAGCGGAAACCAAGAGACCCAGTACTTC	CASSLILTSGNQETQYF
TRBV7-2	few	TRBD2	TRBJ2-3	TGTGCCAGCAGCCTAAATCTGGCTAGCGGGAGCACAGATACGCAGTATTTT	CASSLNLASGSTDTQYF
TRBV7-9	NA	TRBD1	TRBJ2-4	TGTGCCAGCAGCTCAAGACAGGGGGCGGCAGAGCTAGCCAAAAACATTCAGTACTTC	CASSSRQGAAELAKNIQYF
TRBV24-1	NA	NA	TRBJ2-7	TGTGCCACCAGTGTTGACGGGGAGCAGTACTTC	CATSVDGEQYF
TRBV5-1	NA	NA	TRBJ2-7	TGCGCCAGCAGCTTAAGCACTAGAGAATACGAGCAGTACTTC	CASSLSTREYEQYF
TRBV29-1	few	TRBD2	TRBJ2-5	TGCAGCGTTGTGGGCGGGAGGGGGGAGACCCAGTACTTC	CSVVGGRGETQYF
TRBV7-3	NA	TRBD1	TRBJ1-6	TGTGCCAGCAGCTTACGGGGACAGGGGAGACCGGAACCCCTTTATAATTCACCCCTCCACTTT	CASSLRGQGRPEPLYNSPLHF
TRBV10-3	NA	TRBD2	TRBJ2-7	TGTGCCATCAGTGACTATAGACTAGCGGGAACCGAGCAGTACTTC	CAISDYRLAGTEQYF
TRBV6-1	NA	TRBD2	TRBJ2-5	TGTGCCAGCAGTGTCGGCGGGCTAGCGGGAGAGACCCAGTACTTC	CASSVGGLAGETQYF
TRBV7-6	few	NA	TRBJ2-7	TGTGCCAGCAGCTTAGACAGGCGGGTTGCCGAGCAGTACTTC	CASSLDRRVAEQYF
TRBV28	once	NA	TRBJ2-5	TGTGCCAGCAGTCCTTCTGTAGGACGGGGGCTTTTAGAGACCCAGTACTTC	CASSPSVGRGLLETQYF
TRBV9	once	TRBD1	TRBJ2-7	TGTGCCAGCAGCGCAGGGGGTCCCACCTACGAGCAGTACTTC	CASSAGGPTYEQYF
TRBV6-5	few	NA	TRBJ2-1	TGTGCCAGCAGTTACTCTGGGTTCCGGGATGAGCAGTTCTTC	CASSYSGFRDEQFF
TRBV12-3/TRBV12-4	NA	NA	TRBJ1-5	TGTGCCAGCAGTTTATCGACAGGGCCCCAGCATTTT	CASSLSTGPQHF
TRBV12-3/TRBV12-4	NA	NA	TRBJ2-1	TGTGCCAGCAGTGGGTCGGGCTACAATGAGCAGTTCTTC	CASSGSGYNEQFF
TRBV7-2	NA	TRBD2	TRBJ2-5	TGTGCCAGCAGCGAGCCCGGCGCTGGGACTAGTCAAGAGACCCAGTACTTC	CASSEPGAGTSQETQYF
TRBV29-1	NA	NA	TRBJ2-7	TGCAGCGTTGAAGATGGGATCTCCTACGAGCAGTACTTC	CSVEDGISYEQYF
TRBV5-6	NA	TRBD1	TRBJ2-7	TGTGCCAGCAGCTTCCGCCCCGGACAGGGGGTCTACGAGCAGTACTTC	CASSFRPGQGVYEQYF
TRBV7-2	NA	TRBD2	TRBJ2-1	TGTGCCAGCAGCTTAGGGGCACTAGCGGGATACAATGAGCAGTTCTTC	CASSLGALAGYNEQFF
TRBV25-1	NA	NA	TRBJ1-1	TGTGCCAGCAGTATCGGGTTGAGCCCTGAAGCTTTCTTT	CASSIGLSPEAFF
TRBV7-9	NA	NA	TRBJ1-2	TGTGCCAGCAGCTTAGGGGGAGATGTCCCTCCCGGTGGCTACACCTTC	CASSLGGDVPPGGYTF
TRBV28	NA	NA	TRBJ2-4	TGTGCCAGCAGCCCCGGATTTGGAGGACCAGGAACCAAAAACATTCAGTACTTC	CASSPGFGGPGTKNIQYF
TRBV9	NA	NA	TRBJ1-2	TGTGCCAGCAGCGTATTTGGAGGTCGAAGTGACTATGGCTACACCTTC	CASSVFGGRSDYGYTF
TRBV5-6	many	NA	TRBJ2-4	TGTGCCAGCAGCTTGGGGTCTGCCCTAGCCAAAAACATTCAGTACTTC	CASSLGSALAKNIQYF
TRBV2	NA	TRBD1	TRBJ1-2	TGTGCCAGCAGGGACAGGGCGGGATATGGCTACACCTTC	CASRDRAGYGYTF
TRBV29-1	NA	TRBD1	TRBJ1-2	TGCAGCGCCACATCAGCAGGGGGCGCGGATGGCTACACCTTC	CSATSAGGADGYTF
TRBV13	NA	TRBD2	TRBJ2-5	TGTGCCAGCAGTTCGGGGGGGCCTACGGAGACCCAGTACTTC	CASSSGGPTETQYF
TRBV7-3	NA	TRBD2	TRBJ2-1	TGTGCCAGCAGCCCTAGCGGGGGCGCCACAGATACGCAGTTCTTC	CASSPSGGATDTQFF
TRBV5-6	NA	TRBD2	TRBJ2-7	TGTGCCAGCCATCTAGCGGGAGGGACCTACGAGCAGTACTTC	CASHLAGGTYEQYF
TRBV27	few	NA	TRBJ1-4	TGTGCCAGCAGTCCGAGGACGGGGCTCGGACTGTTTTTT	CASSPRTGLGLFF